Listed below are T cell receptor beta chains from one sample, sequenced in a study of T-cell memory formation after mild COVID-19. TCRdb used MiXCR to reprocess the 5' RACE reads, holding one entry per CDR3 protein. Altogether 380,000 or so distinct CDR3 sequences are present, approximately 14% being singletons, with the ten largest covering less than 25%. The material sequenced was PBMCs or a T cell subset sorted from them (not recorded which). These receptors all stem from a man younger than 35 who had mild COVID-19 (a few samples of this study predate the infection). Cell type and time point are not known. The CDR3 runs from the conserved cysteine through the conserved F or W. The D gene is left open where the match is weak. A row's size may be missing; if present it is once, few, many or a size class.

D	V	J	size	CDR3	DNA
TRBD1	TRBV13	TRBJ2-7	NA	CASSLWRQGVGEQYF	TGTGCCAGCAGCTTATGGCGACAGGGAGTAGGGGAGCAGTACTTC
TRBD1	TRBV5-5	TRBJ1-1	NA	CASSLDGTEIMNTEAFF	TGTGCCAGCAGCTTAGATGGGACAGAGATAATGAACACTGAAGCTTTCTTT
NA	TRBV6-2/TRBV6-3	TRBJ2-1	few	CASSYSIVLGGYNEQFF	TGTGCCAGCAGTTACTCGATCGTGTTAGGCGGCTACAATGAGCAGTTCTTC
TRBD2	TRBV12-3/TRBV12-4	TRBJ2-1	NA	CASRLLADEQFF	TGTGCCAGCAGACTTCTAGCGGATGAGCAGTTCTTC
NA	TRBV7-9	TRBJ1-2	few	CASSPGGAWGYTF	TGTGCCAGCAGTCCGGGGGGCGCCTGGGGCTACACCTTC
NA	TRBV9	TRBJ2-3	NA	CASSDTVGVVQYF	TGTGCCAGCAGCGATACGGTGGGGGTTGTGCAGTATTTT
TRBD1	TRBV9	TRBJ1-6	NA	CASSAGQLNSPLHF	TGTGCCAGCAGCGCGGGACAGCTTAATTCACCCCTCCACTTT
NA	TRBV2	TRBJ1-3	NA	CASSLVIGSGNTIYF	TGTGCCAGCAGCCTCGTGATCGGGTCTGGAAACACCATATATTTT
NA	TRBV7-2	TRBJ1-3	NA	CASSLIGSLRIGNTIYF	TGTGCCAGCAGCTTAATCGGGTCTCTTCGTATCGGAAACACCATATATTTT
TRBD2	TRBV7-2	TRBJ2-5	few	CASSWDSGIQETQYF	TGTGCCAGCAGCTGGGATAGCGGGATCCAAGAGACCCAGTACTTC
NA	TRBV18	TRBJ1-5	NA	CASSPIQGDGQPQHF	TGTGCCAGCTCACCAATACAGGGCGACGGTCAGCCCCAGCATTTT
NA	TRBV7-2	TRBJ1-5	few	CASSFGSRGNQPQHF	TGTGCCAGCAGCTTTGGTAGTCGGGGCAATCAGCCCCAGCATTTT
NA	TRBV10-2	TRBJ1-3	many	CASRPQGIGNTIYF	TGCGCCAGCAGGCCCCAGGGAATCGGAAACACCATATATTTT
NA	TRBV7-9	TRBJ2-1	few	CASSLSGDNEQFF	TGTGCCAGCAGCTTATCCGGAGACAATGAGCAGTTCTTC
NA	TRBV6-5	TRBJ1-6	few	CASSYAGDSPLHF	TGTGCCAGCAGTTACGCAGGGGATTCACCCCTCCACTTT
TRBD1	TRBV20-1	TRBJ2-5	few	CSAPGQSQETQYF	TGCAGTGCCCCGGGACAGTCCCAAGAGACCCAGTACTTC
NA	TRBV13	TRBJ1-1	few	CASSPRTGIAEAFF	TGTGCCAGCAGCCCGCGCACGGGGATCGCTGAAGCTTTCTTT
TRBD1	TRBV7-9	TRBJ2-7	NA	CASSLPGGYSYEQYF	TGTGCCAGCAGCTTACCAGGGGGTTATTCCTACGAGCAGTACTTC
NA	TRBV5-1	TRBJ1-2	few	CASSSSQGHYGYTF	TGCGCCAGCAGCTCTTCTCAGGGGCACTATGGCTACACCTTC
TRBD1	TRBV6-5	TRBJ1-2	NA	CASRIGQGAYGYTF	TGTGCCAGCAGGATAGGACAGGGGGCCTATGGCTACACCTTC
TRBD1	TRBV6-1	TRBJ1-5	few	CASRTGREPQHF	TGTGCCAGTCGGACAGGACGGGAGCCCCAGCATTTT
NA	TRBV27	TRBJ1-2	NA	CASGLNYGYTF	TGTGCCAGCGGGCTGAACTATGGCTACACCTTC